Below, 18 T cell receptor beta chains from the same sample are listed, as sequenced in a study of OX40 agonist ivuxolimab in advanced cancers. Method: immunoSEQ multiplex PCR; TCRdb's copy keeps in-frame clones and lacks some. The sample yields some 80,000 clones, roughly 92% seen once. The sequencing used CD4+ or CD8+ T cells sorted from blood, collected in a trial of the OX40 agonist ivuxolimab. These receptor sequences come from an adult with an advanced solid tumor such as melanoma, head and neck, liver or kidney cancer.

The CDR3 coding sequence is TGTGCCAGTAGTGAAAGCCGGGACACCTCTGCGACCTACGAGCAGTACTTC. It specifies CASSESRDTSATYEQYF. The chain combines TRBV19 with TRBJ2-7, with D possibly matching TRBD1 (6 bases). Trimming removed 5 bases from V and 2 bases from J, with 22 bases in between. Looked up from germline, CDR1 is LNHDA and CDR2 is SQIVND (reference sequence). The CDR3 runs 17 residues.

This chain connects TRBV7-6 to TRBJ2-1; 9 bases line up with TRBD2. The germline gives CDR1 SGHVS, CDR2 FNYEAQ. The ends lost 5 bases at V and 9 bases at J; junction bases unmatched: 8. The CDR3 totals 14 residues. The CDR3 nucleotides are TGTGCCAGCAGCCACGGTGGCGGGAGGGTTGAGCAGTTCTTC. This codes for CASSHGGGRVEQFF.

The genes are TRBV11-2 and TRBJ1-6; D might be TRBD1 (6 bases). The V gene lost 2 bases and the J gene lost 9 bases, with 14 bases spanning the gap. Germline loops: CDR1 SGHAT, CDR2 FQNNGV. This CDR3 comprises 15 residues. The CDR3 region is CASSLTGQRSSPLHF. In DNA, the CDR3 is TGTGCCAGCAGCTTAACAGGGCAGCGTTCTTCACCCCTCCACTTT. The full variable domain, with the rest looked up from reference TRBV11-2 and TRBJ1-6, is EAGVAQSPRYKIIEKRQSVAFWCNPISGHATLYWYQQILGQGPKLLIQFQNNGVVDDSQLPKDRFSAERLKGVDSTLKIQPAKLEDSAVYLCASSLTGQRSSPLHFGNGTRLTVT.

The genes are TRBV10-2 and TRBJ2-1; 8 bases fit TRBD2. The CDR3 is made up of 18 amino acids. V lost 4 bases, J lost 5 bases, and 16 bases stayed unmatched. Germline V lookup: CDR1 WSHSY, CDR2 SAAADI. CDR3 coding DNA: TGCGCCAGCAGTGTGTATGGGTCTGGGGCGGGAGGAGACAATGAGCAGTTCTTC. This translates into CASSVYGSGAGGDNEQFF.

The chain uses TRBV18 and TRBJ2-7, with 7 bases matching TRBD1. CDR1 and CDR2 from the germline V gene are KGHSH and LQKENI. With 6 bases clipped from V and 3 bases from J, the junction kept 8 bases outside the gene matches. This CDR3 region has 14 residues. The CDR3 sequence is CASSRDREGYEQYF. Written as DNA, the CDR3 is TGTGCCAGCTCGAGAGACAGGGAAGGCTACGAGCAGTACTTC.

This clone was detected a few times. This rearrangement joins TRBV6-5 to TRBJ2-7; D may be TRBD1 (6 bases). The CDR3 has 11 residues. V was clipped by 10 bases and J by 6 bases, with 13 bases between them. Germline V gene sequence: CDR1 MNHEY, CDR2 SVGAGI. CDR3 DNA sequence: TGTGCCACTTCAGGGGTCGGCGAGCAGTACTTC. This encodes CATSGVGEQYF.

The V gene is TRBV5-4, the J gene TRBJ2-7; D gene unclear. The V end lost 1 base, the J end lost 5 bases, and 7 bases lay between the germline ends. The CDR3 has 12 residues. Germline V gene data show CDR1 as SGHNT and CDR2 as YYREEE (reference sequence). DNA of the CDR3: TGTGCCAGCAGCTTGAGAAGGGACGAGCAGTACTTC. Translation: CASSLRRDEQYF.

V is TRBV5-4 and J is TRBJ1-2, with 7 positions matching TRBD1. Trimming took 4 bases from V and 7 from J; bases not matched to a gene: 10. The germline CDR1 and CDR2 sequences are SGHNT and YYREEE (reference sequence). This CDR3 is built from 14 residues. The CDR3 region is CASSGIGGAVGYTF. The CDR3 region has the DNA TGTGCCAGCAGCGGGATAGGGGGCGCGGTTGGCTACACCTTC.

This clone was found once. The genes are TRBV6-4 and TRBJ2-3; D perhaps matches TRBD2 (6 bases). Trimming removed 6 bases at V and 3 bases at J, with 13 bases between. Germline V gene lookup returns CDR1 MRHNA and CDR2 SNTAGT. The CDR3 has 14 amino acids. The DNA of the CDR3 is TGTGCCAGCAGCCCTAGTGGGGGGACAGATACGCAGTATTTT. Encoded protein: CASSPSGGTDTQYF.

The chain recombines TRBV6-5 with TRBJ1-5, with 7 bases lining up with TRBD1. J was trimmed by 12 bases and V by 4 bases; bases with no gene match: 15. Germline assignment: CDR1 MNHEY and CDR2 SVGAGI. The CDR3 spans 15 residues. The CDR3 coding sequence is TGTGCCAGCAGTTCCACCGGTACAGGGGCAGCGGGCCAGCATTTT. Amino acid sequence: CASSSTGTGAAGQHF.

The CDR3 loop is CASGKKGNDEQYF. In nucleotides, the CDR3 is TGTGCCAGTGGGAAAAAGGGAAATGACGAGCAGTACTTC. The chain couples TRBV19 to TRBJ2-7; D gene unclear. V shed 8 bases and J shed 5 bases, with 16 bases lying between them. The CDR3 is made up of 13 amino acids. Germline values: CDR1 LNHDA, CDR2 SQIVND (reference sequence).

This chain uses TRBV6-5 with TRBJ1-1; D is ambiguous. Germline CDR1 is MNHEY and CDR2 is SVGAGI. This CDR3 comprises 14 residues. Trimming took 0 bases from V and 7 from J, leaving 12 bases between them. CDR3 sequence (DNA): TGTGCCAGCAGTTACTCGGAGGGCGGATTTGAAGCTTTCTTT. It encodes CASSYSEGGFEAFF.

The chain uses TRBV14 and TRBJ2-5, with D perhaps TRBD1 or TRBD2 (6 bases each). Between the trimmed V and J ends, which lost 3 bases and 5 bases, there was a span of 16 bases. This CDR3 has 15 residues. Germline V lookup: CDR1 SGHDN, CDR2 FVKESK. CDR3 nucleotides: TGTGCCAGCAGCCAGGGGAGGCAGGGGTTCGAGACCCAGTACTTC. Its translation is CASSQGRQGFETQYF.

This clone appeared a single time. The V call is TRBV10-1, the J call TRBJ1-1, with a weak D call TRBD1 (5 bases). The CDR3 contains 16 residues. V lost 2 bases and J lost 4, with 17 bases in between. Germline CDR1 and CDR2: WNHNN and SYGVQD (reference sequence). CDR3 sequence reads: CASSEDRTPGGTEAFF. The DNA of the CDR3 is TGCGCCAGCAGTGAGGACCGGACCCCCGGGGGCACTGAAGCTTTCTTT.

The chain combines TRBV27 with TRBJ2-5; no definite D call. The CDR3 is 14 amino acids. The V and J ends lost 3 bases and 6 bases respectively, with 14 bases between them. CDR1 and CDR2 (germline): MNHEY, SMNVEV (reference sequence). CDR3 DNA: TGTGCCAGCAGTTTTGCCCCGGAACGGAAGACCCAGTACTTC. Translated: CASSFAPERKTQYF.

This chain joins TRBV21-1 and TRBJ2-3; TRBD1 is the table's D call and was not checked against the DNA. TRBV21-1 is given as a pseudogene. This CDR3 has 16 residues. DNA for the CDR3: TGTGCCAGCAGCAAAGGGGGACAGCTCGGTACAGATACGCAGTATTTT. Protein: CASSKGGQLGTDTQYF.

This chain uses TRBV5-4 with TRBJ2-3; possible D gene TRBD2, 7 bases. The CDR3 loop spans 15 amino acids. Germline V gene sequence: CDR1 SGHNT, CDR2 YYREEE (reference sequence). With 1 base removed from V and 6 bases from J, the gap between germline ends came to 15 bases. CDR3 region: CASSLRGGSGDTQYF. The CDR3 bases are TGTGCCAGCAGCTTGAGGGGGGGCAGTGGGGATACGCAGTATTTT.

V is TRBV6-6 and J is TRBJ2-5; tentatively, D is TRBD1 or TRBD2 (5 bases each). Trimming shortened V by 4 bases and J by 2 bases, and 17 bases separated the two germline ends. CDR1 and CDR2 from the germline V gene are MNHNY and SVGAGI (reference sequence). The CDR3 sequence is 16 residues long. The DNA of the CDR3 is TGTGCCAGCAGTTGGACCGGGGCGGGTGAACAAGAGACCCAGTACTTC. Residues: CASSWTGAGEQETQYF.